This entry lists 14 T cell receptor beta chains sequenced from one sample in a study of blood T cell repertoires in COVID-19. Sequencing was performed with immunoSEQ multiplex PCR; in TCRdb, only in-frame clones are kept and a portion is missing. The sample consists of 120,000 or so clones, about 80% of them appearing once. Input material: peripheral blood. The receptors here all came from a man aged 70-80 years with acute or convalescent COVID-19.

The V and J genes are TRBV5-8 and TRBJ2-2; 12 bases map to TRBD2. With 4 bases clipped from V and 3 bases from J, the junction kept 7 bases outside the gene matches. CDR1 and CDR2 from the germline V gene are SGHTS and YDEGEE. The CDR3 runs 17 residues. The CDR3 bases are TGTGCCAGCAGCCCGACTAGCGGGAGCCGCGACACCGGGGAGCTGTTTTTT. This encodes CASSPTSGSRDTGELFF.

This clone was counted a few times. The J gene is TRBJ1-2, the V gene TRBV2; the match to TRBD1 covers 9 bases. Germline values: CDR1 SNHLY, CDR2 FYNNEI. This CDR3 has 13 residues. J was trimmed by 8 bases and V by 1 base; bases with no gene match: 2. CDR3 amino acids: CASSEGTGVGYTF. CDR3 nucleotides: TGTGCCAGCAGTGAAGGGACAGGGGTCGGCTACACCTTC. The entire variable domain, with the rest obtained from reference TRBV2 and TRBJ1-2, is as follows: EPEVTQTPSHQVTQMGQEVILRCVPISNHLYFYWYRQILGQKVEFLVSFYNNEISEKSEIFDDQFSVERPDGSNFTLKIRSTKLEDSAMYFCASSEGTGVGYTFGSGTRLTVV.

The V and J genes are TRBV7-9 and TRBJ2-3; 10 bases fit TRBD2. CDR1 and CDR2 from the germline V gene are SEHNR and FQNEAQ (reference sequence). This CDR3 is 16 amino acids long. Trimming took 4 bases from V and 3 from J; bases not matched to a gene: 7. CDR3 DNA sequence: TGTGCCAGCAGCTCCAAAGCGGGGGGGCCAACAGATACGCAGTATTTT. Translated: CASSSKAGGPTDTQYF.

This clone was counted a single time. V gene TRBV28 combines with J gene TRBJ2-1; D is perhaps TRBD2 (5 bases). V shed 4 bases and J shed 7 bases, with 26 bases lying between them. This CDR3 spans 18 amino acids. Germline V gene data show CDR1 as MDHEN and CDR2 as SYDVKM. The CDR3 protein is CASSSPFSAETRENEQFF. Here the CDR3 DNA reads TGTGCCAGCAGTTCCCCCTTTTCCGCAGAAACTAGGGAGAATGAGCAGTTCTTC. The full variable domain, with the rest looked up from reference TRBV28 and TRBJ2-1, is DVKVTQSSRYLVKRTGEKVFLECVQDMDHENMFWYRQDPGLGLRLIYFSYDVKMKEKGDIPEGYSVSREKKERFSLILESASTNQTSMYLCASSSPFSAETRENEQFFGPGTRLTVL.

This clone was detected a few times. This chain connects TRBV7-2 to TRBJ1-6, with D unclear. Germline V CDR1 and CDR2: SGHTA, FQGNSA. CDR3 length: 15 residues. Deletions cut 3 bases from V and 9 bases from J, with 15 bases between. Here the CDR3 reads CASSLIGGAPSPLHF. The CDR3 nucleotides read TGTGCCAGCAGCTTGATCGGAGGTGCCCCTTCACCCCTCCACTTT.

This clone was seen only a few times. The CDR3 sequence is CATSRKGTSGEQYF. CDR3 DNA sequence: TGTGCCACCAGCAGAAAAGGGACTAGCGGGGAGCAGTACTTC. This rearrangement joins TRBV15 to TRBJ2-7; 12 bases agree with TRBD2. From germline, CDR1 is LNHNV and CDR2 YYDKDF (reference sequence). This CDR3 has 14 residues. The trim removed 2 bases at V and 7 bases at J, leaving 3 bases unmatched.

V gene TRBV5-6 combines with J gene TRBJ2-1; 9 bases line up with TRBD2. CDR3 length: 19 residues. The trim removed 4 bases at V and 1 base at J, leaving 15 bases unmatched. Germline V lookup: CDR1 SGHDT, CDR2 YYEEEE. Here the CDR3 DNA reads TGTGCCAGCAGCGCCCCGGGACTAGCATCCCTCGAGTCCTACAATGAGCAGTTCTTC. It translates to CASSAPGLASLESYNEQFF.

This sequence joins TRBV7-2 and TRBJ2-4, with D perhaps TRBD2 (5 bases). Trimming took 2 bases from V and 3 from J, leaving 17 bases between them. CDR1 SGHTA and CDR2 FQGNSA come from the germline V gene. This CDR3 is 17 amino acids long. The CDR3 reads CASSLSMWEWGKNIQYF. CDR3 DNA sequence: TGTGCCAGCAGCTTATCTATGTGGGAGTGGGGCAAAAACATTCAGTACTTC. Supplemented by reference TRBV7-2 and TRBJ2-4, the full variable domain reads GAGVSQSPSNKVTEKGKDVELRCDPISGHTALYWYRQSLGQGLEFLIYFQGNSAPDKSGLPSDRFSAERTGGSVSTLTIQRTQQEDSAVYLCASSLSMWEWGKNIQYFGAGTRLSVL.

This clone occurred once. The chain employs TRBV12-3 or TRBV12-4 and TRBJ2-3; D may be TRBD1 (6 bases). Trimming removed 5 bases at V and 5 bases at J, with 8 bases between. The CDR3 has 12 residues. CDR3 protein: CASSPGEDTQYF. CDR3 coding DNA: TGTGCCAGCAGTCCAGGGGAAGATACGCAGTATTTT.

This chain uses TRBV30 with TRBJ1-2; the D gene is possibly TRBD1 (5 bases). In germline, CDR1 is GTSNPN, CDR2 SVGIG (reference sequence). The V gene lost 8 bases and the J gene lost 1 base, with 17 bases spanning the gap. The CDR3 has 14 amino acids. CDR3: CALIRANNNYGYTF. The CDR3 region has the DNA TGTGCCCTAATCAGGGCGAACAATAACTATGGCTACACCTTC.

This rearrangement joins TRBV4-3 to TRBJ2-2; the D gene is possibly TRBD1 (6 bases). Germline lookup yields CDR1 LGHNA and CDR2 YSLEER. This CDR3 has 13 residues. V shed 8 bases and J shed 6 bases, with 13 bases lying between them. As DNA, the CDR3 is TGCGCCAGCGCCCACAGGGAAGCCGGGGAGCTGTTTTTT. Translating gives CASAHREAGELFF.

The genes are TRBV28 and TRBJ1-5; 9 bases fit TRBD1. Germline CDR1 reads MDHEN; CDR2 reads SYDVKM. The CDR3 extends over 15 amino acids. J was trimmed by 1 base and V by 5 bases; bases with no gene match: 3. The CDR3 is CASSLGQGSNQPQHF. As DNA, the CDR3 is TGTGCCAGCAGTCTCGGACAGGGGAGCAATCAGCCCCAGCATTTT.

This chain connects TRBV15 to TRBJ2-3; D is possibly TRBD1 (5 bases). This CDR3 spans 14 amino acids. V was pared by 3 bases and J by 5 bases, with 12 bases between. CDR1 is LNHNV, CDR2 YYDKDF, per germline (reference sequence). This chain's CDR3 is CATSSAGSGDTQYF. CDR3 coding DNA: TGTGCCACCAGCAGCGCAGGGTCCGGAGATACGCAGTATTTT.

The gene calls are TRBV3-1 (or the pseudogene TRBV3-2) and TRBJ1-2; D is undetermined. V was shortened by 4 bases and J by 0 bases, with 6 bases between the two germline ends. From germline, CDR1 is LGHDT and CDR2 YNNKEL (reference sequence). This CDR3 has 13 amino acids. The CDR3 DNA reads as TGTGCCAGCAGCCTCAGTACTAACTATGGCTACACCTTC. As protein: CASSLSTNYGYTF.